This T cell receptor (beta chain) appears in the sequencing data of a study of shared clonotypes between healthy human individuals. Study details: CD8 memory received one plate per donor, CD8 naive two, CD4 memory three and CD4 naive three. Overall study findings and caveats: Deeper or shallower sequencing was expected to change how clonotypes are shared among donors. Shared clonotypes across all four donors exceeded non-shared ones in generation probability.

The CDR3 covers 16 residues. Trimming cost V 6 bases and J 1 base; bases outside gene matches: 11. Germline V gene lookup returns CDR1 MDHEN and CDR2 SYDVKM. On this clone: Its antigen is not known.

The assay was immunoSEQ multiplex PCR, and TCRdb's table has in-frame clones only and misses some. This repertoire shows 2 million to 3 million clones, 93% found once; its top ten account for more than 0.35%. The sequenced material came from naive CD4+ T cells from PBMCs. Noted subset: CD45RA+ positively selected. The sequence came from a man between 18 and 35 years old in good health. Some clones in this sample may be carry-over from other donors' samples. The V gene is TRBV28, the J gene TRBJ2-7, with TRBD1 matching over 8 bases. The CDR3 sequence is CASSPIGQGRSYEQYF. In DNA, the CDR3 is TGTGCCAGCAGCCCAATCGGACAGGGTAGGTCCTACGAGCAGTACTTC.